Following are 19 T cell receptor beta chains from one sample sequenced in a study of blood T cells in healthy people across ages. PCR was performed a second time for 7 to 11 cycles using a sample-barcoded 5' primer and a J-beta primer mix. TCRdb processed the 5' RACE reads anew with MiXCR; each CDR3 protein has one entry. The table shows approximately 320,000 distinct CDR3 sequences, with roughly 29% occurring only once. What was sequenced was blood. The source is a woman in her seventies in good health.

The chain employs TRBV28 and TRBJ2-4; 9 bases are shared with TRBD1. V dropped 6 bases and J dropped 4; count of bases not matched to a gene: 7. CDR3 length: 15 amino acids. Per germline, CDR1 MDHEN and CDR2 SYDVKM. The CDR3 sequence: CASSSPTGGKNIQYF. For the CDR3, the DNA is TGTGCCAGCAGCTCCCCGACAGGGGGTAAAAACATTCAGTACTTC.

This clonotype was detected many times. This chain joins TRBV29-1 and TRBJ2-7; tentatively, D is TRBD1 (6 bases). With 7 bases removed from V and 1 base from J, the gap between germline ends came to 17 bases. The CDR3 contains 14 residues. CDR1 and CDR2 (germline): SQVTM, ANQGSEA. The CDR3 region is CSARTDSSSYEQYF. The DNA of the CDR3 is TGCAGCGCAAGGACAGACAGCTCATCCTACGAGCAGTACTTC.

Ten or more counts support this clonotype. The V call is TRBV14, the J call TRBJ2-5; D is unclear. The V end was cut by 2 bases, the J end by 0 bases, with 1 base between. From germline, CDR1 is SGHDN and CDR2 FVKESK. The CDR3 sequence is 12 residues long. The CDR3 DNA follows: TGTGCCAGCAGCCAAAACCAAGAGACCCAGTACTTC. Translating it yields CASSQNQETQYF.

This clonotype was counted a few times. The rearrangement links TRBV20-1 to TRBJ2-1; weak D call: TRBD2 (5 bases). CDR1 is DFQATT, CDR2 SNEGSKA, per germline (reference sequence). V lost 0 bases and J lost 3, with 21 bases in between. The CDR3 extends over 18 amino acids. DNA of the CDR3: TGCAGTGCTAGAGATCTTAGCGACGGAGTAGGGCTCTACAATGAGCAGTTCTTC. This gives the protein CSARDLSDGVGLYNEQFF.

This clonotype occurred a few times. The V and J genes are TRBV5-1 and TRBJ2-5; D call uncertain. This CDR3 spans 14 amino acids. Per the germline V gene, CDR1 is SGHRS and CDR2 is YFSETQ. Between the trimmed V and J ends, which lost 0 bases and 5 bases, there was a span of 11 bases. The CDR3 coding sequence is TGCGCCAGCAGCTTGGTCGGCACCCCCGAGACCCAGTACTTC. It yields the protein CASSLVGTPETQYF.

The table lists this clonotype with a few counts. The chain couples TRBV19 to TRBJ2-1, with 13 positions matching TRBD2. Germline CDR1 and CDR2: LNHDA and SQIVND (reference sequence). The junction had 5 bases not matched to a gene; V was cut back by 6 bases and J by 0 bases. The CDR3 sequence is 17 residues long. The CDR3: CASSYGTSGTSYNEQFF. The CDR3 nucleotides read TGTGCCAGTAGCTATGGGACTAGCGGGACCTCCTACAATGAGCAGTTCTTC.

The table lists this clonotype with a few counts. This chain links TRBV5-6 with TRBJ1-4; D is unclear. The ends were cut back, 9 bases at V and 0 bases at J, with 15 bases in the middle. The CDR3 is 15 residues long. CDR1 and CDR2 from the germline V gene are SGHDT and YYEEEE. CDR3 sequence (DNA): TGTGCCACCCTGACACTTACTGCAACTAATGAAAAACTGTTTTTT. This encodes CATLTLTATNEKLFF.

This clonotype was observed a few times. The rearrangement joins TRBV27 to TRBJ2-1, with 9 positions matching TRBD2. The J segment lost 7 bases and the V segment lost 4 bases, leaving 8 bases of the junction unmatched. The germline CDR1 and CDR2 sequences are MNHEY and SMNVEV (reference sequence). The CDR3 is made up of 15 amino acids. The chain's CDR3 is CASSSSGKGRNEQFF. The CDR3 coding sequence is TGTGCCAGCAGTTCTAGCGGGAAGGGGAGGAATGAGCAGTTCTTC.

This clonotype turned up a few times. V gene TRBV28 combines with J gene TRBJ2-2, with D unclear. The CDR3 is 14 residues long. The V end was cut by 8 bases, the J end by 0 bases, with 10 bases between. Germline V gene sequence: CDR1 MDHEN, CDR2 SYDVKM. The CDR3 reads CASLGLPNTGELFF. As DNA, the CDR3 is TGTGCCAGCTTGGGCCTGCCGAACACCGGGGAGCTGTTTTTT.

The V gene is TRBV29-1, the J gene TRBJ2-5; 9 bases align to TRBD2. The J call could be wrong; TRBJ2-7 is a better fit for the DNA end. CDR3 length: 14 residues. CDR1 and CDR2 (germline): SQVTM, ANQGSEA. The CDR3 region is CSVTIAGATYEQYF. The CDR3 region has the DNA TGCAGCGTAACAATAGCGGGAGCGACCTACGAGCAGTACTTC.

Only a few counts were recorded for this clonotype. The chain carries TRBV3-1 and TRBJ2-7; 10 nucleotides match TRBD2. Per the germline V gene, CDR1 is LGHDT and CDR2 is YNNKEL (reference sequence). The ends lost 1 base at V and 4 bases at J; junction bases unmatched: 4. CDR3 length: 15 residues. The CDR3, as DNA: TGTGCCAGCAGCCAAGGGGCTAGCGGGAGTTACGAGCAGTACTTC. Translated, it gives CASSQGASGSYEQYF.

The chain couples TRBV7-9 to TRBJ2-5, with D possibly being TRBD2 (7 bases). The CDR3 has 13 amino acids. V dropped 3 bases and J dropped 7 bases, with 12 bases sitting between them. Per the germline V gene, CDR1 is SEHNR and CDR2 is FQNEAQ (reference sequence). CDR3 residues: CASSLVGGGTQYF. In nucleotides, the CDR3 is TGTGCCAGCAGCTTGGTGGGAGGGGGGACCCAGTACTTC.

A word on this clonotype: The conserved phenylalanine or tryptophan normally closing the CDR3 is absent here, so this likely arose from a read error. This CDR3 is CASSLDRVSSALHL. DNA for the CDR3: TGTGCCAGCAGCTTGGACAGGGTTAGTTCAGCCCTCCACCTT. The rearrangement joins TRBV5-4 to TRBJ1-6; weak D call: TRBD1 (6 bases). Germline V lookup: CDR1 SGHNT, CDR2 YYREEE (reference sequence). The CDR3 totals 14 residues.

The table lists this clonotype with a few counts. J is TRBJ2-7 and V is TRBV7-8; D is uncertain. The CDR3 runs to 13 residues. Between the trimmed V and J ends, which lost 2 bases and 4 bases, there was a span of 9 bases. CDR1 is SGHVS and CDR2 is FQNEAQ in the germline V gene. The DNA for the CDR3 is TGTGCCAGCAGCTTACGACTTCAATACGAGCAGTACTTC. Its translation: CASSLRLQYEQYF.

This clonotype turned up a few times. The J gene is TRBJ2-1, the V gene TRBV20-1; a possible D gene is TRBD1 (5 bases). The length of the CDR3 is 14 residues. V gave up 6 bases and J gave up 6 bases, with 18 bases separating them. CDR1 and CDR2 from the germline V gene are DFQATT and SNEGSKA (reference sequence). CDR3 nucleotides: TGCAGTGCCATAGGGGCCCGGTCGTCCAATGAGCAGTTCTTC. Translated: CSAIGARSSNEQFF.

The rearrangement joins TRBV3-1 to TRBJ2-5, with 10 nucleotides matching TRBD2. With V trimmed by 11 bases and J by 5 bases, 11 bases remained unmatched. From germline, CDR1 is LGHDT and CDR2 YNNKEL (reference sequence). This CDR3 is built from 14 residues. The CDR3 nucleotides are TGTGCCTCGCGGTCTAGCGGGAGCCAGGAGACCCAGTACTTC. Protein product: CASRSSGSQETQYF.

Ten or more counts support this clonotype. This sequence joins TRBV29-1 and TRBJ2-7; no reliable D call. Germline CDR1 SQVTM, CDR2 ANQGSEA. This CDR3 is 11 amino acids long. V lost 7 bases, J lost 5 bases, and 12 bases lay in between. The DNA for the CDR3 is TGCAGCGCTATCATTTTCAACGAGCAGTACTTC. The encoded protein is CSAIIFNEQYF.

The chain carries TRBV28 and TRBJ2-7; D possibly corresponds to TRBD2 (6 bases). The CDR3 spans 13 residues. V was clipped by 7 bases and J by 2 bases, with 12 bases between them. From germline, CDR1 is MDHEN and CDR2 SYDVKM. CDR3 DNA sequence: TGTGCCAGCATCGGGGGACTCCCCTACGAGCAGTACTTC. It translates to CASIGGLPYEQYF.

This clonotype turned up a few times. The CDR3 sequence: CASRAGGPYEQYF. The CDR3 nucleotides are TGTGCCAGTAGGGCAGGTGGACCCTACGAGCAGTACTTC. This chain joins TRBV19 and TRBJ2-1; D not certain. TRBJ2-7 explains the end of the DNA better; the J call may be wrong. CDR1 and CDR2 (germline): LNHDA, SQIVND (reference sequence). This CDR3 spans 13 amino acids.